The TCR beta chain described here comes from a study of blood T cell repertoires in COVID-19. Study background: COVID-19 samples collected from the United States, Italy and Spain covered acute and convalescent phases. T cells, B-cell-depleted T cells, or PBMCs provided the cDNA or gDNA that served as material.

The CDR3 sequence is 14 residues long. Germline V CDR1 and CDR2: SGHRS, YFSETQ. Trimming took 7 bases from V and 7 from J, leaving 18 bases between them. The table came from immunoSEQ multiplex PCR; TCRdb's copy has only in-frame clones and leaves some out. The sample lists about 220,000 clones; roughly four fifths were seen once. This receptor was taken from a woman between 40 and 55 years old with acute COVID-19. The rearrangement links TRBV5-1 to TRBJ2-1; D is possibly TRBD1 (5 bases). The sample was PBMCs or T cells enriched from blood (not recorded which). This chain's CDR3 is CASSDSFTGNEQFF. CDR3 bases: TGCGCCAGCTCAGACAGCTTCACCGGAAATGAGCAGTTCTTC.